The 4 T cell receptor beta chains reported below all come from one sample, sequenced in a study of blood T cell repertoires in COVID-19. The data were produced by immunoSEQ multiplex PCR, yet TCRdb's version contains in-frame clones alone and is incomplete. The sample lists 250,000 or so clones; less than 90% were seen once. Sample: peripheral blood. Source of these receptors: a man aged 25-45 years with active or convalescent COVID-19.

CDR3 loop: CAINKPLTGELFF. In DNA, the CDR3 is TGTGCCATAAATAAGCCACTTACCGGGGAGCTGTTTTTT. This sequence joins TRBV2 and TRBJ2-2; D is unresolved. This CDR3 has 13 amino acids. The germline V gene encodes CDR1 SNHLY and CDR2 FYNNEI. Trimming took off 10 bases at V and 5 bases at J, with 14 bases between the two ends.

The chain recombines TRBV6-6 with TRBJ1-2, with D hard to call. V was pared by 8 bases and J by 1 base, with 20 bases between. From germline, CDR1 is MNHNY and CDR2 SVGAGI (reference sequence). The CDR3 extends over 16 amino acids. The CDR3 here is CASGRGGSRGNYGYTF. The CDR3 region has the DNA TGTGCCAGCGGTCGAGGAGGCTCACGGGGTAACTATGGCTACACCTTC.

The rearrangement joins TRBV4-1 to TRBJ2-1; maybe TRBD1 (6 bases). The V end lost 5 bases, the J end lost 0 bases, and 14 bases lay between the germline ends. Germline CDR1 is MGHRA and CDR2 is YSYEKL. The CDR3 loop spans 16 amino acids. CDR3 protein: CASSTLGQLSYNEQFF. CDR3 DNA: TGCGCCAGCAGCACCCTTGGACAGCTCTCCTACAATGAGCAGTTCTTC.

The chain combines TRBV5-1 with TRBJ1-2; D perhaps matches TRBD1 (6 bases). The CDR3 is made up of 15 amino acids. Germline CDR1 is SGHRS and CDR2 is YFSETQ. V lost 0 bases, J lost 4 bases, and 13 bases lay in between. CDR3 bases: TGCGCCAGCAGCTTGGTGTCAGGGGAAGGCTATGGCTACACCTTC. Its protein product is CASSLVSGEGYGYTF.